This T cell receptor (beta chain) was recorded in a study of regulatory T cells in long-lasting Graves disease. Time point defined: newly diagnosed GD, antithyroid drugs for less than 3 months. Scientists built the TCR library using RNA that was extracted from PBMCs. Construction of TCR beta libraries relied on iRepertoire HTBI primers and on Arm-PCR targeting CDR3 regions. TCRdb analysed the multiplex PCR reads with MiXCR anew, one entry per CDR3 protein. Among more than 400,000 distinct CDR3 sequences, less than 20% were seen once, and the ten largest hold about 10%. This clonotype was found a few times. These records were also assigned to another study, of T cells in Graves' hyperthyroidism and ophthalmopathy. That work adds: The TCR CDR3 was amplified in a first-round RT-PCR using the HTBI primer set. Appearing also in blood were most of the thyroid clonotypes expanded above 0.001.

Here the sequenced sample was peripheral blood mononuclear cells (PBMCs), taken at new diagnosis, from a patient treated with antithyroid drugs. The TCR was taken from a woman younger than 45 with Graves disease.

This chain's CDR3 is CASSQEHTGANTGELFF. The CDR3 nucleotides read TGCGCCAGCAGCCAAGAGCATACAGGGGCGAACACCGGGGAGCTGTTTTTT. The chain recombines TRBV4-1 with TRBJ2-2; 7 bases align to TRBD1. The V segment lost 0 bases and the J segment 0 bases; nucleotides outside the gene matches: 4. Germline V lookup: CDR1 MGHRA, CDR2 YSYEKL. This CDR3 is built from 17 residues.